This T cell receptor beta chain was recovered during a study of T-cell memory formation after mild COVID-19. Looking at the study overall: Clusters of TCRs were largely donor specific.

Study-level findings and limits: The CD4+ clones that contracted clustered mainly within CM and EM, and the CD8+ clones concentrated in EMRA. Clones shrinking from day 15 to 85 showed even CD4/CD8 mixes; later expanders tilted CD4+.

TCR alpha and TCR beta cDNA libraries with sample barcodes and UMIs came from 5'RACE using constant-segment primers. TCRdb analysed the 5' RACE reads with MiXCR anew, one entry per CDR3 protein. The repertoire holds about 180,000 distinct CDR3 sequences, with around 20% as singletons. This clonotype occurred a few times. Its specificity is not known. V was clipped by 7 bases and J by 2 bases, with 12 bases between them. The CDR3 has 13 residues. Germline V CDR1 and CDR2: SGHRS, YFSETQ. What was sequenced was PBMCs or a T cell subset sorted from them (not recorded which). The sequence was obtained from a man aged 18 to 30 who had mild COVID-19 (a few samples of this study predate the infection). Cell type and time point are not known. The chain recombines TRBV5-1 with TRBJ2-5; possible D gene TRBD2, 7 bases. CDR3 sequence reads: CASGGGPQETQYF. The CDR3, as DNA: TGCGCCAGCGGGGGGGGGCCGCAAGAGACCCAGTACTTC.